A selection of T cell receptor beta chains follows, all from one sample in a study of OX40 agonist ivuxolimab in advanced cancers. Here immunoSEQ multiplex PCR was the method, and the copy in TCRdb shows in-frame clones only, minus some. The sample consists of 70,000 or so clones, 88% of them appearing once. The sequences come from CD4+ or CD8+ T cells sorted from blood, collected in a trial of the OX40 agonist ivuxolimab. The origin of the receptors is an adult with an advanced solid tumor such as melanoma, head and neck, liver or kidney cancer. CDR3s leave out the opening cysteine and the closing phenylalanine or tryptophan.

j_gene | v_gene | CDR3aa
TRBJ2-4 | TRBV2 | ASHTGFTKNIQY
TRBJ2-2 | TRBV11-2 | ASSFGGANTGELF
TRBJ1-2 | TRBV2 | ASSEVNIYGYT
TRBJ2-1 | TRBV5-1 | ASSLAVLAGGNEQF
TRBJ2-1 | TRBV11-2 | ASSSGQGSFDEQF
TRBJ1-6 | TRBV2 | ASMRAYNSPLH
TRBJ2-7 | TRBV29-1 | SVEVGEQY
TRBJ2-3 | TRBV7-3 | ASSSRSDTQY
TRBJ2-2 | TRBV2 | ASSGREYTGELF
TRBJ1-3 | TRBV7-3 | ASSLTASGNTIY
TRBJ1-3 | TRBV7-2 | ASSLGSYSGNTIY
TRBJ2-7 | TRBV11-1 | ASSQVAGSGGQY
TRBJ2-4 | TRBV30 | AWSVNERGIQY
TRBJ2-5 | TRBV7-9 | ASSSRLAGQETQY